These 24 T cell receptor beta chains originate from one sample sequenced in a study of control samples from healthy donors and cancer patients. Assay: immunoSEQ multiplex PCR; the TCRdb copy retains only in-frame clones and omits some. The sample carries about 150,000 clones, 80% to 95% recorded once. Sequences were obtained from blood. The receptors were sampled from a woman aged 40 to 55 in good health.

This sequence joins TRBV6-5 and TRBJ2-1; possibly TRBD1 for D (5 bases). In germline, CDR1 is MNHEY, CDR2 SVGAGI. This CDR3 region has 13 residues. The germline V and J ends were trimmed by 4 bases and 7 bases, with 11 bases remaining between them. CDR3 protein: CASSWGRTNEQFF. The CDR3 nucleotides read TGTGCCAGCAGTTGGGGCCGTACAAATGAGCAGTTCTTC.

This rearrangement joins TRBV27 to TRBJ1-4, with D possibly TRBD1 on 6 matching bases. Germline CDR1 MNHEY, CDR2 SMNVEV (reference sequence). The CDR3 covers 17 residues. Trimming left V 6 bases short and J 5 bases short, with 22 bases between. CDR3 region: CASSLSRPGGPNEKLFF. The DNA of the CDR3 is TGTGCCAGCAGCCTATCCCGCCCCGGGGGCCCAAATGAAAAACTGTTTTTT.

This clone appeared once. The CDR3, as DNA: TGTGCCAGCAGCCAAGAAGCTGGGGACCCCGGGCGGGAGCAGTACTTC. Translated: CASSQEAGDPGREQYF. The chain couples TRBV4-2 to TRBJ2-7; D might be TRBD1 or TRBD2, each matching 5 bases. The germline V gene has CDR1 LGHNA and CDR2 YNFKEQ. The CDR3 has 16 amino acids. Between the trimmed V and J ends, which lost 0 bases and 7 bases, there was a span of 19 bases.

Only a few counts were recorded for this clone. The chain couples TRBV27 to TRBJ2-2; the D is unclear. With 5 bases removed from V and 2 bases from J, the gap between germline ends came to 12 bases. This CDR3 is built from 15 residues. Germline V gene sequence: CDR1 MNHEY, CDR2 SMNVEV (reference sequence). CDR3 bases: TGTGCCAGCAGTCCCAAGGGTCGAAACACCGGGGAGCTGTTTTTT. Residues: CASSPKGRNTGELFF.

The genes are TRBV6-2 or TRBV6-3 and TRBJ2-7, with 8 positions matching TRBD1. This CDR3 spans 13 amino acids. Trimming at V came to 6 bases and at J to 4 bases, leaving 5 bases not matched to a gene. Looked up from germline, CDR1 is MNHEY and CDR2 is SVGEGT. The CDR3 spells CASRYQGAYEQYF. The CDR3, as DNA: TGTGCCAGCAGGTACCAGGGGGCATACGAGCAGTACTTC.

The chain has TRBV3-1 (or the pseudogene TRBV3-2) and TRBJ1-2; D is ambiguous. The V end lost 2 bases, the J end lost 12 bases, and 16 bases lay between the germline ends. The CDR3 has 13 amino acids. CDR1 is LGHDT and CDR2 is YNNKEL in the germline V gene (reference sequence). CDR3 loop: CASSQPGQSGNTF. The CDR3 DNA is TGTGCCAGCAGCCAACCGGGCCAGTCAGGTAACACCTTC.

The rearrangement uses TRBV7-9 and TRBJ1-3; 7 positions match TRBD1. The CDR3 is 16 amino acids. Germline V gene lookup returns CDR1 SEHNR and CDR2 FQNEAQ (reference sequence). J was trimmed by 2 bases and V by 8 bases; bases with no gene match: 12. As DNA, the CDR3 is TGTGCCAGCGCTTACAGGGGACTAGGCACTGGAAACACCATATATTTT. Its translation is CASAYRGLGTGNTIYF.

The rearrangement joins TRBV9 to TRBJ1-2; TRBD1 might be the D (6 bases). The V end was cut by 0 bases, the J end by 1 base, with 13 bases between. Germline V lookup: CDR1 SGDLS, CDR2 YYNGEE. The CDR3 consists of 16 residues. CDR3: CASSVGTGSYNYGYTF. The CDR3 DNA reads as TGTGCCAGCAGCGTAGGTACAGGGTCATATAACTATGGCTACACCTTC. Variable domain in full (rest from reference TRBV9 and TRBJ1-2): DSGVTQTPKHLITATGQRVTLRCSPRSGDLSVYWYQQSLDQGLQFLIQYYNGEERAKGNILERFSAQQFPDLHSELNLSSLELGDSALYFCASSVGTGSYNYGYTFGSGTRLTVV.

The rearrangement links TRBV10-1 to TRBJ1-1, with TRBD1 matching over 8 bases. Germline V gene sequence: CDR1 WNHNN, CDR2 SYGVQD (reference sequence). Losses at the gene ends were 8 bases for V and 4 bases for J; bases not matched to a gene: 6. The CDR3 spans 13 residues. DNA for the CDR3: TGCGCCAGCCGGACAGGGACGACCACTGAAGCTTTCTTT. It encodes CASRTGTTTEAFF.

The gene calls are TRBV6-1 and TRBJ2-7, with a tentative D call TRBD1 (6 bases). CDR3 length: 18 residues. V was clipped by 3 bases and J by 5 bases, with 26 bases between them. CDR1 MNHNS and CDR2 SASEGT come from the germline V gene. The CDR3 is CASSETSLVGTMTNEQYF. Here the CDR3 DNA reads TGTGCCAGCAGTGAGACCTCCCTTGTCGGGACAATGACGAACGAGCAGTACTTC.

This clone has just a few counts. This rearrangement joins TRBV7-3 to TRBJ1-1; the D is unclear. CDR3 size: 16 residues. CDR1 SGHTA and CDR2 FQGTGA come from the germline V gene. Trimming cost V 4 bases and J 0 bases, with 15 bases left between them. The CDR3 bases are TGTGCCAGCAGCTCGTCCCCCGGGAGCTTGAACACTGAAGCTTTCTTT. Translating gives CASSSSPGSLNTEAFF.

The rearrangement uses TRBV2 and TRBJ2-1; TRBD1 matches 8 bases. Germline lookup yields CDR1 SNHLY and CDR2 FYNNEI. V shed 2 bases, J shed 4 bases, and the junction held 7 bases outside the gene matches. This CDR3 comprises 16 residues. The CDR3 DNA follows: TGTGCCAGCAGTGAATCTCAGGGGGCTAGGTACAATGAGCAGTTCTTC. Encoded protein: CASSESQGARYNEQFF.

The table lists this clone with a few counts. The CDR3 protein is CASSSERMGYGYTF. CDR3 coding DNA: TGTGCCAGCAGCTCCGAAAGAATGGGTTATGGCTACACCTTC. V gene TRBV13 combines with J gene TRBJ1-2; D unclear. CDR1 PRHDT and CDR2 FYEKMQ come from the germline V gene (reference sequence). The CDR3 has 14 amino acids. Deletions cut 4 bases from V and 5 bases from J, with 14 bases between.

The rearrangement uses TRBV6-1 and TRBJ2-2; 10 positions agree with TRBD2. The junction had 7 bases not matched to a gene; V was cut back by 3 bases and J by 6 bases. The V gene's germline CDR1 is MNHNS and CDR2 SASEGT. The CDR3 is 16 amino acids. CDR3 in amino acids: CASSDGSGGVPGELFF. The DNA for the CDR3 is TGTGCCAGCAGTGATGGGAGCGGGGGGGTGCCCGGGGAGCTGTTTTTT.

In its sample, this clone was seen once. The J gene is TRBJ2-3, the V gene TRBV19; perhaps TRBD1 as D (5 bases). This CDR3 has 14 amino acids. Trimming shortened V by 4 bases and J by 2 bases, and 10 bases separated the two germline ends. CDR1 and CDR2 (germline): LNHDA, SQIVND (reference sequence). CDR3 protein: CASSTQGHTDTQYF. CDR3 nucleotides: TGTGCCAGTAGTACGCAGGGTCACACAGATACGCAGTATTTT.

This clone was seen only once. This chain links TRBV7-9 with TRBJ1-4; D not resolved. V dropped 3 bases and J dropped 11 bases, with 19 bases sitting between them. The CDR3 sequence is 15 residues long. Germline CDR1 SEHNR, CDR2 FQNEAQ (reference sequence). The CDR3 loop reads CASSLRWQDVKKLFF. CDR3 DNA: TGTGCCAGCAGCTTGAGATGGCAGGATGTTAAGAAACTGTTTTTT.

The chain couples TRBV5-4 to TRBJ2-7, with D perhaps matching TRBD1 or TRBD2 (5 bases each). Trimming stripped 2 bases from V and 2 bases from J, with 11 bases between. Germline CDR1 SGHNT, CDR2 YYREEE (reference sequence). The CDR3 covers 14 residues. The CDR3 DNA sequence: TGTGCCAGCAGCTTCACGGGACCCCCCTACGAGCAGTACTTC. It encodes CASSFTGPPYEQYF.

The chain is built from TRBV9 and TRBJ2-5, with D possibly being TRBD1 or TRBD2 (5 bases each). V was cut by 3 bases and J by 4 bases, with 10 bases left in between. The germline V gene encodes CDR1 SGDLS and CDR2 YYNGEE. The length of the CDR3 is 13 residues. CDR3 region: CASSGGPRETQYF. The CDR3, as DNA: TGTGCCAGCAGCGGGGGACCTCGAGAGACCCAGTACTTC.

The chain carries TRBV7-2 and TRBJ1-4; possibly TRBD1 for D (5 bases). CDR1 SGHTA and CDR2 FQGNSA come from the germline V gene. The V and J ends lost 4 bases and 1 base respectively, with 10 bases between them. This CDR3 has 15 amino acids. CDR3 protein: CASSSGTLTNEKLFF. The CDR3 DNA sequence: TGTGCCAGCAGCTCAGGGACTTTAACTAATGAAAAACTGTTTTTT.

The chain recombines TRBV23-1 with TRBJ1-5, with D unclear. TRBV23-1 is classed as an ORF, of uncertain function. Trimming stripped 6 bases from V and 0 bases from J, with 15 bases between. There are 16 residues in the CDR3. In DNA form, the CDR3 reads TGCGCCAGCAGGTTAGACACTTCATATAGCAATCAGCCCCAGCATTTT. Amino acids: CASRLDTSYSNQPQHF.

The CDR3 bases are TGTGCCAGCAGCCGTCCGGGACAGGGGATATATGGCTACACCTTC. This sequence encodes CASSRPGQGIYGYTF. The chain carries TRBV7-9 and TRBJ1-2; 10 bases map to TRBD1. CDR1 SEHNR and CDR2 FQNEAQ come from the germline V gene (reference sequence). The trim removed 5 bases at V and 5 bases at J, leaving 8 bases unmatched. This CDR3 has 15 amino acids.

This chain joins TRBV5-1 and TRBJ2-3; 10 nucleotides agree with TRBD2. The CDR3 sequence is 17 residues long. The junction had 13 bases not matched to a gene; V was cut back by 4 bases and J by 5 bases. Germline-derived CDR1 and CDR2 are SGHRS and YFSETQ. The CDR3 nucleotides read TGCGCCAGCAGCCCGGAGGCGGCGGCTAGCGGGGGAGATACGCAGTATTTT. Its translation is CASSPEAAASGGDTQYF.

This clone was observed a few times. CDR3 region: CASSPARYGYTF. As DNA, the CDR3 is TGTGCCAGCAGCCCCGCTCGCTATGGCTACACCTTC. This chain connects TRBV5-6 to TRBJ1-2; D gene ambiguous. Germline V lookup: CDR1 SGHDT, CDR2 YYEEEE. Trimming left V 4 bases short and J 4 bases short, with 8 bases between. The length of the CDR3 is 12 residues.

The sample holds a few counts of this clone. The chain employs TRBV5-4 and TRBJ1-1, with D possibly being TRBD1 (5 bases). This CDR3 comprises 14 residues. The germline V gene has CDR1 SGHNT and CDR2 YYREEE (reference sequence). The germline V and J ends were trimmed by 6 bases and 6 bases, with 18 bases remaining between them. CDR3 sequence: CASTLDMTSAEAFF. CDR3 DNA sequence: TGTGCCAGCACTTTGGACATGACGAGCGCTGAAGCTTTCTTT.